The 14 T cell receptor beta chains below come from one sample, sequenced in a study of shared clonotypes between healthy human individuals. Assay used: immunoSEQ multiplex PCR; TCRdb lists only in-frame clones, some missing. The sample has about 1.5 million clones; roughly 96% are singletons. Sequencing was carried out using naive CD4+ T cells sorted from blood. The subset here: CD45RA+ positively selected. Every receptor here comes from a young man in good health.

The chain couples TRBV6-1 to TRBJ2-5, with D maybe TRBD1 (6 bases). The V end was cut by 6 bases, the J end by 1 base, with 12 bases between. The CDR3 runs to 14 residues. Germline V gene lookup returns CDR1 MNHNS and CDR2 SASEGT. In DNA form, the CDR3 reads TGTGCCAGCAGACAGGGTAATGTCCAAGAGACCCAGTACTTC. Its protein is CASRQGNVQETQYF.

This clone has a single count. The CDR3 region has the DNA TGTGCCAGTAGGGGGGGACTAGCGGGAGGACCCTACAATGAGCAGTTCTTC. Its translation is CASRGGLAGGPYNEQFF. The V call is TRBV19, the J call TRBJ2-1; 15 nucleotides agree with TRBD2. The CDR3 is 17 amino acids. Trimming at V came to 6 bases and at J to 2 bases, leaving 5 bases not matched to a gene. Germline V gives CDR1 LNHDA, CDR2 SQIVND (reference sequence).

This chain links TRBV18 with TRBJ2-5; D perhaps matches TRBD1 (5 bases). Germline CDR1 and CDR2: KGHSH and LQKENI. CDR3 length equals 15 residues. V dropped 3 bases and J dropped 3 bases, with 14 bases sitting between them. The CDR3: CASSPQSGAEETQYF. The CDR3 DNA reads TGTGCCAGCTCACCCCAGAGTGGGGCCGAAGAGACCCAGTACTTC.

The gene calls are TRBV14 and TRBJ2-3; D gene ambiguous. In germline, CDR1 is SGHDN, CDR2 FVKESK. The CDR3 spans 15 residues. Trimming left V 1 base short and J 2 bases short, with 10 bases between. The CDR3 nucleotides are TGTGCCAGCAGCCAAGTTGTTGCCCTCACAGATACGCAGTATTTT. Its protein product is CASSQVVALTDTQYF.

The chain carries TRBV29-1 and TRBJ2-3; TRBD1 is a possible D gene (5 bases). Germline CDR1 reads SQVTM; CDR2 reads ANQGSEA. CDR3 length equals 13 residues. The V end was cut by 7 bases, the J end by 2 bases, with 13 bases between. The CDR3 nucleotides are TGCAGCGACCAAGGACAAAACACAGATACGCAGTATTTT. Translating it yields CSDQGQNTDTQYF.

Concerning this clone itself: The sample has other DNA sequences that encode this CDR3 too. The chain joins TRBV9 to TRBJ2-7, with unresolved D. V was shortened by 0 bases and J by 0 bases, with 7 bases between the two germline ends. The CDR3 loop spans 14 amino acids. In germline, CDR1 is SGDLS, CDR2 YYNGEE. CDR3 bases: TGTGCCAGCAGCGTAGATCTCGGCTCCTACGAGCAGTACTTC. This encodes CASSVDLGSYEQYF.

The chain joins TRBV11-2 to TRBJ2-3; TRBD2 might be the D (5 bases). V was trimmed by 4 bases and J by 6 bases, leaving 11 bases between them. CDR3 size: 13 residues. Germline-derived CDR1 and CDR2 are SGHAT and FQNNGV. CDR3 bases: TGTGCCAGCAGCTCTAATATAGCGGATACGCAGTATTTT. The encoded protein is CASSSNIADTQYF.

V is TRBV7-7 and J is TRBJ2-2; 12 positions agree with TRBD2. The CDR3 covers 18 residues. The germline gives CDR1 SSHAT, CDR2 FNYEAQ (reference sequence). After removal of 5 bases from V and 2 bases from J, the junction contained 9 bases not matched to a gene. The CDR3: CASSQRTSGALNTGELFF. As DNA, the CDR3 is TGTGCCAGCAGCCAACGGACTAGCGGGGCCCTCAACACCGGGGAGCTGTTTTTT.

The J gene is TRBJ1-1, the V gene TRBV7-2; no reliable D call. The CDR3 runs to 14 residues. V lost 5 bases and J 1 base, leaving 11 bases between the germline ends. Germline V gives CDR1 SGHTA, CDR2 FQGNSA. CDR3 DNA: TGTGCCAGCAGCCAAGATCGGAGGAACACTGAAGCTTTCTTT. It translates to CASSQDRRNTEAFF.

The chain combines TRBV10-3 with TRBJ2-5, with D tentatively TRBD2 (6 bases). The ends were cut back, 4 bases at V and 1 base at J, with 10 bases in the middle. This CDR3 is built from 14 residues. The germline CDR1 and CDR2 sequences are ENHRY and SYGVKD. CDR3 coding DNA: TGTGCCATCAGTGCGCGGAGGGGCCAAGAGACCCAGTACTTC. It is translated as CAISARRGQETQYF.

This chain links TRBV7-2 with TRBJ2-5, with a tentative D call TRBD2 (6 bases). The germline CDR1 and CDR2 sequences are SGHTA and FQGNSA. Trimming removed 5 bases from V and 5 bases from J, with 18 bases in between. The CDR3 covers 15 residues. This CDR3 reads CASSKTPSVGETQYF. As DNA, the CDR3 is TGTGCCAGCAGCAAAACGCCTAGCGTCGGGGAGACCCAGTACTTC. The whole variable domain, remainder taken from reference TRBV7-2 and TRBJ2-5, is GAGVSQSPSNKVTEKGKDVELRCDPISGHTALYWYRQSLGQGLEFLIYFQGNSAPDKSGLPSDRFSAERTGGSVSTLTIQRTQQEDSAVYLCASSKTPSVGETQYFGPGTRLLVL.

The chain has TRBV7-9 and TRBJ2-4, with 7 bases identical to TRBD2. The CDR3 covers 15 residues. From germline, CDR1 is SEHNR and CDR2 FQNEAQ (reference sequence). V was pared by 6 bases and J by 6 bases, with 11 bases of the junction left unmatched. CDR3 loop: CASRGGSSPRNIQYF. The CDR3 DNA reads TGTGCCAGCAGGGGGGGGAGTTCCCCCCGAAACATTCAGTACTTC. Combining the CDR3 with reference TRBV7-9 and TRBJ2-4 gives the whole variable domain DTGVSQNPRHKITKRGQNVTFRCDPISEHNRLYWYRQTLGQGPEFLTYFQNEAQLEKSRLLSDRFSAERPKGSFSTLEIQRTEQGDSAMYLCASRGGSSPRNIQYFGAGTRLSVL.

The chain recombines TRBV7-9 with TRBJ2-1; perhaps TRBD2 as D (5 bases). CDR3 length: 13 residues. Germline CDR1 SEHNR, CDR2 FQNEAQ (reference sequence). V was clipped by 5 bases and J by 3 bases, with 8 bases between them. CDR3 in DNA: TGTGCCAGCAGCCGCCGGGACTACAATGAGCAGTTCTTC. Residues: CASSRRDYNEQFF.

The chain uses TRBV27 and TRBJ1-1; perhaps TRBD1 as D (5 bases). The germline gives CDR1 MNHEY, CDR2 SMNVEV (reference sequence). This CDR3 is built from 13 residues. V was shortened by 2 bases and J by 3 bases, with 7 bases between the two germline ends. CDR3 in DNA: TGTGCCAGCAGTTTAAGGGGTTACACTGAAGCTTTCTTT. This sequence encodes CASSLRGYTEAFF.